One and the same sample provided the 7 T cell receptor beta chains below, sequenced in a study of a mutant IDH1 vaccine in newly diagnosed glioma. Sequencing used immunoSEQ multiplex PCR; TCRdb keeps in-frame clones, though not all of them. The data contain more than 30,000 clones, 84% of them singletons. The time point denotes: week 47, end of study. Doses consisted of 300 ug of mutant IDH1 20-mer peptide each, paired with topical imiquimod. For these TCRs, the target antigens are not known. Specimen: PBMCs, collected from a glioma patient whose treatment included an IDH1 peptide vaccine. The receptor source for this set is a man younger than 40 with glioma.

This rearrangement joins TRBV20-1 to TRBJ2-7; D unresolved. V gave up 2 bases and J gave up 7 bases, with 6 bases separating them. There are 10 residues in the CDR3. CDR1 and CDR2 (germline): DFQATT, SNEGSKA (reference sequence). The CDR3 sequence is CSARKGEQYF. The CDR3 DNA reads TGCAGTGCTAGAAAGGGAGAGCAGTACTTC.

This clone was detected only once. The CDR3 bases are TGTGCCAGCAGCTCCTTAATGCCGAACTATGGCTACACCTTC. This codes for CASSSLMPNYGYTF. The V call is TRBV7-9, the J call TRBJ1-2, with D hard to call. The CDR3 is made up of 14 amino acids. Germline V gives CDR1 SEHNR, CDR2 FQNEAQ (reference sequence). Deletions cut 4 bases from V and 2 bases from J, with 11 bases between.

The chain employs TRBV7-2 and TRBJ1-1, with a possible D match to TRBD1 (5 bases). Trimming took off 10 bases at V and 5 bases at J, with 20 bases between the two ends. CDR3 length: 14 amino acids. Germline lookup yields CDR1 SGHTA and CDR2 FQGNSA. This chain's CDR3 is CATAPGGVRTEAFF. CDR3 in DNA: TGTGCCACCGCTCCGGGGGGAGTGAGGACTGAAGCTTTCTTT.

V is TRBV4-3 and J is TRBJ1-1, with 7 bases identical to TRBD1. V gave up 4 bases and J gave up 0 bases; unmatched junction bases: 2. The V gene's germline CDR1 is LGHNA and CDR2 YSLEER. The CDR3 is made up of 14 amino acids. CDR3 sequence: CASSPGQVNTEAFF. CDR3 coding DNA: TGCGCCAGCAGCCCAGGACAGGTGAACACTGAAGCTTTCTTT.

In DNA, the CDR3 is TGTGCCTGGAGCCGTAAGGCTAGCAATCAAGAGACCCAGTACTTC. Translated: CAWSRKASNQETQYF. The chain uses TRBV30 and TRBJ2-5, with D possibly matching TRBD2 (5 bases). From germline, CDR1 is GTSNPN and CDR2 SVGIG (reference sequence). The CDR3 length is 15 residues. V lost 3 bases and J 2 bases, leaving 16 bases between the germline ends.

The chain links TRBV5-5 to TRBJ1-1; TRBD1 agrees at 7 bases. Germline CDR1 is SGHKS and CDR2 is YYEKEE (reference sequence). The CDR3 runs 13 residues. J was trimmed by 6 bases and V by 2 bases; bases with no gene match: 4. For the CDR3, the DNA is TGTGCCAGCAGCTTCGGACAGGCATCTGAAGCTTTCTTT. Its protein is CASSFGQASEAFF.

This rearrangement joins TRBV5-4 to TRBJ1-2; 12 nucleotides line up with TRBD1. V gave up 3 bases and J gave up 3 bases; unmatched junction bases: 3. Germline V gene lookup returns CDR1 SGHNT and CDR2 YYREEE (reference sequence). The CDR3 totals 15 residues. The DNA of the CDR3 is TGTGCCAGCAGCTCGGGACAGGGGGCAGACTATGGCTACACCTTC. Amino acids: CASSSGQGADYGYTF.